This T cell receptor beta chain was obtained from a study of beta chain features in type 1 diabetes. Deletions cut 0 bases from V and 3 bases from J, with 11 bases between. CDR1 and CDR2 (germline): MGHRA, YSYEKL. This CDR3 region has 15 residues. Study observations and caveats: A moderate, significant TCRB CDR3 shortening appeared in type 1 diabetes across four CD4+ subsets.

A few counts support this clone. The antigen remains undetermined. Of the isolated RNA, all was reverse transcribed, and so the sequenced material was expressed TCRB transcripts. Sequencing was performed with immunoSEQ multiplex PCR; in TCRdb, only in-frame clones are kept and a portion is missing. Found here are some 130,000 clones, 9% of them singletons; the top ten hold 0.75%. Source material: central memory CD4+ T cells from blood. The TCR comes from a man aged 25 to 40 with type 1 diabetes. The chain is built from TRBV4-1 and TRBJ1-1; TRBD1 is a possible D gene (5 bases). As DNA, the CDR3 is TGCGCCAGCAGCCAAGATGGGTCGGGGGACACTGAAGCTTTCTTT. This translates into CASSQDGSGDTEAFF.